These 25 T cell receptor beta chains share one sample of origin, sequenced in a study of radiotherapy plus CTLA-4 blockade in lung cancer (dated by TCRdb to the late 2010s). Library creation used the immunoSEQ multiplex PCR assay. As stored in TCRdb, this immuneACCESS dataset retains in-frame rearrangements with V and J assigned. A fraction of the clones does not appear; measured against another copy, unresolved V genes explain less than half of the discrepancy, and the remainder lacks a known reason. The sample yields roughly 44,000 clones; approximately 91% were counted once. The leading ten clones occupy 7.8% of the sample. The specimen was peripheral blood, collected from a patient treated with radiotherapy plus ipilimumab. These receptors were taken from a human donor with non-small cell lung cancer whose response to radiotherapy plus ipilimumab could not be evaluated.

The rearrangement links TRBV30 to TRBJ1-4, with D possibly matching TRBD1 (5 bases). V shed 1 base and J shed 2 bases, with 14 bases lying between them. Per germline, CDR1 GTSNPN and CDR2 SVGIG (reference sequence). CDR3 length: 16 amino acids. The CDR3 region is CAWSGGVGRTNEKLFF. The CDR3 region has the DNA TGTGCCTGGAGTGGGGGTGTGGGGCGCACTAATGAAAAACTGTTTTTT.

The chain couples TRBV5-6 to TRBJ1-2; D is ambiguous. The CDR3 has 14 amino acids. The germline V gene encodes CDR1 SGHDT and CDR2 YYEEEE. The V and J ends lost 5 bases and 0 bases respectively, with 11 bases between them. The CDR3 coding sequence is TGTGCCAGCAGGGGTGTAGCAGCTAACTATGGCTACACCTTC. It translates to CASRGVAANYGYTF.

V is TRBV19 and J is TRBJ2-7; possibly TRBD2 for D (7 bases). The germline V gene has CDR1 LNHDA and CDR2 SQIVND (reference sequence). Trimming took off 4 bases at V and 2 bases at J, with 21 bases between the two ends. The CDR3 has 17 amino acids. CDR3 nucleotide sequence: TGTGCCAGTAGTAACCGACTACAGGGAGGGGGAACCTACGAGCAGTACTTC. This translates into CASSNRLQGGGTYEQYF.

The J gene is TRBJ1-5, the V gene TRBV7-7, with TRBD1 matching 7 bases. Germline values: CDR1 SSHAT, CDR2 FNYEAQ (reference sequence). V lost 5 bases to trimming and J lost 0 bases; unmatched junction nucleotides: 19. The CDR3 runs 20 residues. The CDR3 sequence is CASSRSRRYTGEGSNQPQHF. Here the CDR3 DNA reads TGTGCCAGCAGCCGGAGTAGGCGTTATACAGGGGAAGGTAGCAATCAGCCCCAGCATTTT. The full variable domain, in which reference TRBV7-7 and TRBJ1-5 provide the parts outside the CDR3, is GAGVSQSPRYKVTKRGQDVTLRCDPISSHATLYWYQQALGQGPEFLTYFNYEAQPDKSGLPSDRFSAERPEGSISTLTIQRTEQRDSAMYRCASSRSRRYTGEGSNQPQHFGDGTRLSIL.

The rearrangement uses TRBV7-9 and TRBJ1-1; a possible D gene is TRBD1 (6 bases). From germline, CDR1 is SEHNR and CDR2 FQNEAQ (reference sequence). This CDR3 has 14 amino acids. V lost 5 bases, J lost 3 bases, and 13 bases lay in between. CDR3 protein: CASSPGGPYTEAFF. DNA of the CDR3: TGTGCCAGCAGCCCCGGGGGGCCGTACACTGAAGCTTTCTTT.

The CDR3 is CASSQGASGSENEQFF. The CDR3 nucleotides read TGTGCCAGCAGCCAAGGGGCTAGCGGGAGTGAAAATGAGCAGTTCTTC. The V gene is TRBV7-9, the J gene TRBJ2-1; the match to TRBD2 covers 10 bases. Germline CDR1 reads SEHNR; CDR2 reads FQNEAQ (reference sequence). V lost 5 bases and J lost 7; bases outside the gene matches: 11. This CDR3 is built from 16 residues.

The genes are TRBV10-1 and TRBJ1-1; 7 nucleotides match TRBD1. Trimming cost V 8 bases and J 13 bases; bases outside gene matches: 16. The V gene's germline CDR1 is WNHNN and CDR2 SYGVQD (reference sequence). The CDR3 is 13 amino acids. DNA for the CDR3: TGCGCCAGCTCGGTCGTTCAGGGACAGTCGGTTTTCTTT. This gives the protein CASSVVQGQSVFF.

The rearrangement uses TRBV5-1 and TRBJ2-2, with D maybe TRBD1 (6 bases). Germline V gives CDR1 SGHRS, CDR2 YFSETQ. The CDR3 runs to 15 residues. Deletions cut 7 bases from V and 5 bases from J, with 18 bases between. The DNA for the CDR3 is TGCGCCAGCGGACAGACAGGAGAACAAACCGGGGAGCTGTTTTTT. Amino acids: CASGQTGEQTGELFF.

This chain connects TRBV11-3 to TRBJ2-3; D uncertain. Germline V gene lookup returns CDR1 SGHNT and CDR2 YENEEA. This CDR3 region has 13 residues. Trimming pared 0 bases from V and 4 bases from J, leaving 5 bases between. The CDR3 loop is CASSLEAADTQYF. The CDR3 nucleotides read TGTGCCAGCAGCTTAGAGGCAGCAGATACGCAGTATTTT.

J is TRBJ2-7 and V is TRBV18; 11 positions match TRBD2. Germline V gene lookup returns CDR1 KGHSH and CDR2 LQKENI. The CDR3 runs to 16 residues. Losses at the gene ends were 0 bases for V and 7 bases for J; bases not matched to a gene: 8. CDR3 sequence reads: CASSPPELAGVREQYF. The CDR3 DNA follows: TGTGCCAGCTCACCACCTGAACTAGCGGGAGTCAGAGAGCAGTACTTC. Filled out from reference TRBV18 and TRBJ2-7, the complete variable domain reads NAGVMQNPRHLVRRRGQEARLRCSPMKGHSHVYWYRQLPEEGLKFMVYLQKENIIDESGMPKERFSAEFPKEGPSILRIQQVVRGDSAAYFCASSPPELAGVREQYFGPGTRLTVT.

V usage is TRBV5-6 and J usage is TRBJ1-5, with a possible D match to TRBD1 (6 bases). The CDR3 consists of 13 residues. Trimming removed 0 bases at V and 11 bases at J, with 12 bases between. Per the germline V gene, CDR1 is SGHDT and CDR2 is YYEEEE. The CDR3 nucleotides are TGTGCCAGCAGCTTGGCGAGGGGGTTTGCCCAGCATTTT. Translation: CASSLARGFAQHF.

The chain links TRBV28 to TRBJ1-2, with D maybe TRBD1 (6 bases). V was shortened by 5 bases and J by 2 bases, with 9 bases between the two germline ends. CDR1 is MDHEN, CDR2 SYDVKM, per germline. The CDR3 runs 13 residues. CDR3 protein: CASSPQGNYGYTF. In DNA, the CDR3 is TGTGCCAGCAGTCCGCAGGGGAACTATGGCTACACCTTC.

In this sample, this clone turned up a few times. The V gene is TRBV7-9, the J gene TRBJ2-5; D may be TRBD1 (6 bases). This CDR3 contains 15 residues. Germline CDR1 SEHNR, CDR2 FQNEAQ (reference sequence). Trimming stripped 4 bases from V and 5 bases from J, with 17 bases between. The CDR3 DNA is TGTGCCAGCAGCTCTCCGGCAGGGGCTGGGGAGACCCAGTACTTC. It yields the protein CASSSPAGAGETQYF.

The chain is built from TRBV5-4 and TRBJ2-1, with TRBD2 matching 9 bases. The V and J ends lost 4 bases and 4 bases, in that order; junction bases with no gene match: 6. Per the germline V gene, CDR1 is SGHNT and CDR2 is YYREEE (reference sequence). This CDR3 is built from 15 residues. CDR3 DNA: TGTGCCAGCAGCATTAGCGGGAGAGGGTACAATGAGCAGTTCTTC. Encoded protein: CASSISGRGYNEQFF.

Only one count was recorded for this clone. The rearrangement links TRBV7-2 to TRBJ1-5, with a weak D call TRBD1 (5 bases). Germline V gene data show CDR1 as SGHTA and CDR2 as FQGNSA. This CDR3 has 14 residues. V lost 6 bases and J lost 3, with 12 bases in between. The CDR3 region is CASRSDSSNQPQHF. Written as DNA, the CDR3 is TGTGCCAGCAGGAGTGACAGTTCCAATCAGCCCCAGCATTTT.

The chain is built from TRBV6-5 and TRBJ2-7, with 11 positions matching TRBD1. Germline V CDR1 and CDR2: MNHEY, SVGAGI. The CDR3 totals 13 residues. The V and J ends lost 4 bases and 6 bases, in that order; junction bases with no gene match: 2. CDR3 bases: TGTGCCAGCAGTTTAGGGACAGGGGGCGAGCAGTACTTC. It yields the protein CASSLGTGGEQYF.

This chain links TRBV11-3 with TRBJ2-1, with TRBD2 identical over 8 bases. The germline gives CDR1 SGHNT, CDR2 YENEEA. The CDR3 runs to 14 residues. Trimming at V came to 1 base and at J to 10 bases, leaving 6 bases not matched to a gene. In nucleotides, the CDR3 is TGTGCCAGCAGCTTAGGGGCCAGCGGGAGAGAGCAGTTCTTC. Encoded protein: CASSLGASGREQFF.

The chain uses TRBV11-2 and TRBJ2-5; 12 bases agree with TRBD2. The J segment lost 5 bases and the V segment lost 2 bases, leaving 9 bases of the junction unmatched. This CDR3 spans 17 amino acids. The germline V gene encodes CDR1 SGHAT and CDR2 FQNNGV. The CDR3 sequence: CASSLLASGRARETQYF. CDR3 bases: TGTGCCAGCAGCTTACTTGCTAGCGGGAGGGCCCGGGAGACCCAGTACTTC.

The V gene is TRBV27, the J gene TRBJ1-1, with 7 nucleotides matching TRBD1. The CDR3 contains 13 residues. The germline gives CDR1 MNHEY, CDR2 SMNVEV (reference sequence). V gave up 4 bases and J gave up 4 bases; unmatched junction bases: 3. CDR3: CASSSRGLTEAFF. The DNA of the CDR3 is TGTGCCAGCAGTTCAAGGGGGCTCACTGAAGCTTTCTTT.

The chain uses TRBV7-2 and TRBJ2-7; 9 bases fit TRBD2. The V and J ends lost 0 bases and 5 bases, in that order; junction bases with no gene match: 5. The CDR3 loop spans 15 amino acids. The germline V gene has CDR1 SGHTA and CDR2 FQGNSA. The CDR3 bases are TGTGCCAGCAGCTTAGCTAGCGGGAGCCCACACGAGCAGTACTTC. Translation gives CASSLASGSPHEQYF. Complete variable domain (other parts from reference TRBV7-2 and TRBJ2-7): GAGVSQSPSNKVTEKGKDVELRCDPISGHTALYWYRQSLGQGLEFLIYFQGNSAPDKSGLPSDRFSAERTGGSVSTLTIQRTQQEDSAVYLCASSLASGSPHEQYFGPGTRLTVT.

V and J are TRBV2 and TRBJ2-5; D gene unclear. The germline gives CDR1 SNHLY, CDR2 FYNNEI. The CDR3 loop spans 14 amino acids. The V end was cut by 7 bases, the J end by 1 base, with 13 bases between. The CDR3 sequence is CASKRGSIQETQYF. The CDR3 nucleotides read TGTGCCAGCAAGCGTGGGTCCATCCAAGAGACCCAGTACTTC.

The gene calls are TRBV5-6 and TRBJ2-7; D is ambiguous. This CDR3 contains 16 residues. Trimming pared 0 bases from V and 3 bases from J, leaving 16 bases between. Germline lookup yields CDR1 SGHDT and CDR2 YYEEEE. The CDR3, as DNA: TGTGCCAGCAGCTTGGGGCTGACGGGTGGGTTCTACGAGCAGTACTTC. Protein: CASSLGLTGGFYEQYF.

This chain uses TRBV5-6 with TRBJ2-1; TRBD1 aligns across 7 bases. Germline V CDR1 and CDR2: SGHDT, YYEEEE. V lost 0 bases, J lost 8 bases, and 17 bases stayed unmatched. There are 18 residues in the CDR3. CDR3 nucleotide sequence: TGTGCCAGCAGCTTGGCCGGGGACAGCCTCCACGAGGGGGATGAGCAGTTCTTC. Translated: CASSLAGDSLHEGDEQFF.

This chain connects TRBV6-1 to TRBJ1-1; D gene unclear. V was clipped by 4 bases and J by 0 bases, with 9 bases between them. The CDR3 loop spans 14 amino acids. CDR1 and CDR2 (germline): MNHNS, SASEGT. The CDR3 sequence: CASSGGSLNTEAFF. The CDR3 region has the DNA TGTGCCAGCAGTGGCGGGTCCTTGAACACTGAAGCTTTCTTT.

J is TRBJ1-1 and V is TRBV7-9; no clear D gene. The germline V gene encodes CDR1 SEHNR and CDR2 FQNEAQ (reference sequence). Trimming shortened V by 7 bases and J by 0 bases, and 15 bases separated the two germline ends. CDR3 length: 15 residues. The CDR3 here is CASIPRQAMNTEAFF. The CDR3 DNA follows: TGTGCCAGCATTCCCAGGCAGGCTATGAACACTGAAGCTTTCTTT. Drawing the rest from reference TRBV7-9 and TRBJ1-1, the complete variable domain is DTGVSQNPRHKITKRGQNVTFRCDPISEHNRLYWYRQTLGQGPEFLTYFQNEAQLEKSRLLSDRFSAERPKGSFSTLEIQRTEQGDSAMYLCASIPRQAMNTEAFFGQGTRLTVV.